What follows describes a single T cell receptor (beta chain). The data belong to a study of control samples from healthy donors and cancer patients. Clones were sequenced by immunoSEQ multiplex PCR, and TCRdb holds only the in-frame ones, with some missing. The sample includes approximately 130,000 clones, approximately 87% of them seen just once. CDR1 is MDHEN and CDR2 is SYDVKM in the germline V gene. The CDR3 contains 14 residues. V gave up 6 bases and J gave up 0 bases, with 10 bases separating them. The chain is built from TRBV28 and TRBJ2-3, with TRBD2 as a possible D gene (5 bases). The sequence derives from a man in his sixties in good health. Sequencing was performed on blood. CDR3: CASRRDTSTDTQYF. Written as DNA, the CDR3 is TGTGCCAGCAGGAGGGATACTAGCACAGATACGCAGTATTTT. The whole variable domain, filled in from reference TRBV28 and TRBJ2-3, reads DVKVTQSSRYLVKRTGEKVFLECVQDMDHENMFWYRQDPGLGLRLIYFSYDVKMKEKGDIPEGYSVSREKKERFSLILESASTNQTSMYLCASRRDTSTDTQYFGPGTRLTVL.